The TCR beta chain under discussion was sequenced for a study of blood T cell repertoires in COVID-19. Study details: Specimens from acute and convalescent COVID-19 originated in the United States, Italy and Spain. PBMCs, B-cell-depleted T cells, or T cells provided the cDNA or gDNA that made up the material.

This clone was detected only once. Per the original data handling: Estimates of nucleated cell counts were drawn from the amplification of reference gene primers. Generated by immunoSEQ multiplex PCR, the TCRdb table keeps only in-frame clones and is missing some. That table supplies the V and J calls and clone size; D and trimming were determined from the DNA. The sample comprises around 42,000 clones, approximately 79% of which are singletons, and roughly 30% rests with the top ten. The CDR3 is 16 residues long. Germline lookup yields CDR1 KGHSH and CDR2 LQKENI. V shed 3 bases and J 6 bases; nucleotides not matched to a gene: 9.

This sequence joins TRBV18 and TRBJ2-2; TRBD1 matches 8 bases. The TCR sequence derives from a woman at least 80 years old with acute or convalescent COVID-19. Sample: peripheral blood. The DNA for the CDR3 is TGTGCCAGCTCACCTATCGGACAGGGAAGGGCCGGGGAGCTGTTTTTT. Translating gives CASSPIGQGRAGELFF.